Each of the 6 T cell receptor beta chains below was sequenced from the same sample in a study of HIV-infected patients and healthy controls. About 540 ng RNA was reverse transcribed with alpha and beta constant-region primers. Using multiplexing indices, alpha and beta chain libraries were generated apart by chain-specific third strand synthesis. TCRdb re-analysed the 5' RACE reads in MiXCR, keeping a single row per CDR3 protein. The repertoire holds 18,000 or so distinct CDR3 sequences, with more than 10% as singletons. Whole blood was used without fractionation, so all unsorted peripheral T cells were included. The sequenced material came from blood. These TCRs come from an adult in good health.

The sample holds many counts of this clonotype. The chain carries TRBV6-5 and TRBJ2-2; 8 bases line up with TRBD1. Trimming cost V 7 bases and J 4 bases; bases outside gene matches: 8. Germline V gives CDR1 MNHEY, CDR2 SVGAGI. The CDR3 totals 15 residues. The CDR3 region is CASTIDRGGTGELFF. CDR3 nucleotides: TGTGCCAGCACTATAGACAGGGGAGGCACCGGGGAGCTGTTTTTT.

This clonotype was found many times. The J gene is TRBJ2-5, the V gene TRBV20-1, with D unresolved. Germline V CDR1 and CDR2: DFQATT, SNEGSKA (reference sequence). There are 11 residues in the CDR3. V was clipped by 3 bases and J by 2 bases, with 4 bases between them. The CDR3 coding sequence is TGCAGTGCTAGGCCACAAGAGACCCAGTACTTC. Its translation is CSARPQETQYF.

The V call is TRBV7-2, the J call TRBJ2-2; D is undetermined. CDR1 is SGHTA and CDR2 is FQGNSA in the germline V gene. The CDR3 covers 12 residues. V lost 2 bases and J lost 7, with 5 bases in between. The chain's CDR3 is CASSLWNGELFF. CDR3 nucleotides: TGTGCCAGCAGCTTATGGAACGGGGAGCTGTTTTTT. Complete variable domain (other parts from reference TRBV7-2 and TRBJ2-2): GAGVSQSPSNKVTEKGKDVELRCDPISGHTALYWYRQSLGQGLEFLIYFQGNSAPDKSGLPSDRFSAERTGGSVSTLTIQRTQQEDSAVYLCASSLWNGELFFGEGSRLTVL.

This clonotype was observed many times. The chain links TRBV5-4 to TRBJ1-6; D ambiguous. CDR1 and CDR2 from the germline V gene are SGHNT and YYREEE (reference sequence). CDR3 length: 12 amino acids. Trimming removed 7 bases from V and 7 bases from J, with 9 bases in between. The CDR3: CASHTQNSPLHF. CDR3 DNA sequence: TGTGCCAGCCATACACAGAATTCACCCCTCCACTTT.

This clonotype appeared many times. The rearrangement uses TRBV20-1 and TRBJ1-5; weak D call: TRBD1 (5 bases). Trimming shortened V by 3 bases and J by 7 bases, and 13 bases separated the two germline ends. Germline assignment: CDR1 DFQATT and CDR2 SNEGSKA (reference sequence). The CDR3 runs to 13 residues. For the CDR3, the DNA is TGCAGTGCTAGTCTAGGGGAGGACCAGCCCCAGCATTTT. Its translation: CSASLGEDQPQHF.

The V and J genes are TRBV19 and TRBJ2-1; TRBD1 matches 8 bases. Germline CDR1 is LNHDA and CDR2 is SQIVND (reference sequence). V lost 5 bases to trimming and J lost 2 bases; unmatched junction nucleotides: 5. This CDR3 is 15 amino acids long. In DNA form, the CDR3 reads TGTGCCAGTAGTCCCACACAGGGGGCCTACAATGAGCAGTTCTTC. This sequence encodes CASSPTQGAYNEQFF. The full variable domain, rest sourced from reference TRBV19 and TRBJ2-1, is DGGITQSPKYLFRKEGQNVTLSCEQNLNHDAMYWYRQDPGQGLRLIYYSQIVNDFQKGDIAEGYSVSREKKESFPLTVTSAQKNPTAFYLCASSPTQGAYNEQFFGPGTRLTVL.